Each of the 31 T cell receptor beta chains below was sequenced from the same sample in a study of blood T cell repertoires in COVID-19. TCRdb's table, derived via immunoSEQ multiplex PCR, lists solely in-frame clones and lacks some. The table includes 400,000 or so clones, 88% detected once. Sequenced sample: PBMCs or T cells enriched from blood (not recorded which). The source of these receptors is a woman aged 35 to 49 with acute COVID-19.

The chain is built from TRBV2 and TRBJ2-1, with D possibly being TRBD1 (5 bases). The length of the CDR3 is 14 residues. The V end was cut by 7 bases, the J end by 1 base, with 11 bases between. The germline CDR1 and CDR2 sequences are SNHLY and FYNNEI. The CDR3 DNA reads as TGTGCCAGCACGTGGCAGGGTTCCTACAATGAGCAGTTCTTC. Amino acids: CASTWQGSYNEQFF.

The CDR3 region is CASSSGQGWNSPLHF. The CDR3 nucleotides read TGTGCCAGTAGTTCGGGACAGGGATGGAATTCACCCCTCCACTTT. The chain recombines TRBV19 with TRBJ1-6; 9 bases agree with TRBD1. Trimming at V came to 5 bases and at J to 7 bases, leaving 6 bases not matched to a gene. Germline V gives CDR1 LNHDA, CDR2 SQIVND (reference sequence). The CDR3 covers 15 residues.

The chain combines TRBV5-4 with TRBJ1-1; the match to TRBD1 covers 7 bases. V shed 4 bases and J 1 base; nucleotides not matched to a gene: 4. Germline V gene data show CDR1 as SGHNT and CDR2 as YYREEE (reference sequence). The CDR3 sequence is 14 residues long. CDR3 residues: CASSMRTGNTEAFF. The CDR3 DNA sequence: TGTGCCAGCAGCATGCGGACAGGGAACACTGAAGCTTTCTTT.

The chain couples TRBV7-9 to TRBJ1-2, with D uncertain. V lost 7 bases and J lost 2, with 17 bases in between. The germline V gene encodes CDR1 SEHNR and CDR2 FQNEAQ (reference sequence). The CDR3 contains 15 residues. The CDR3 DNA sequence: TGTGCCAGCACTAATCTGGGAGAGAGGAACTATGGCTACACCTTC. It yields the protein CASTNLGERNYGYTF.

The rearrangement links TRBV19 to TRBJ2-1; 10 bases are shared with TRBD2. This CDR3 is built from 15 residues. CDR1 is LNHDA and CDR2 is SQIVND in the germline V gene (reference sequence). The junction had 5 bases not matched to a gene; V was cut back by 6 bases and J by 3 bases. CDR3 coding DNA: TGTGCCAGTAGCCATCTAGCGGGGGACTACAATGAGCAGTTCTTC. Residues: CASSHLAGDYNEQFF. Combining the CDR3 with reference TRBV19 and TRBJ2-1 gives the whole variable domain DGGITQSPKYLFRKEGQNVTLSCEQNLNHDAMYWYRQDPGQGLRLIYYSQIVNDFQKGDIAEGYSVSREKKESFPLTVTSAQKNPTAFYLCASSHLAGDYNEQFFGPGTRLTVL.

V gene TRBV9 combines with J gene TRBJ2-7; 9 bases align to TRBD1. The V gene end was trimmed by 5 bases and the J gene end by 2 bases; junction bases not matched to a gene: 5. The germline gives CDR1 SGDLS, CDR2 YYNGEE. The CDR3 extends over 14 amino acids. CDR3 DNA: TGTGCCAGCAGTTCAGGACAGGGGCCCTACGAGCAGTACTTC. Residues: CASSSGQGPYEQYF.

The CDR3: CATAPRGFIDNSPLHF. The DNA of the CDR3 is TGTGCAACCGCCCCTAGGGGGTTTATAGATAATTCACCCCTCCACTTT. This chain connects TRBV2 to TRBJ1-6; tentatively, D is TRBD1 (6 bases). Germline V lookup: CDR1 SNHLY, CDR2 FYNNEI. This CDR3 comprises 16 residues.

The chain employs TRBV5-6 and TRBJ1-2, with a possible D match to TRBD1 (5 bases). The CDR3 has 13 amino acids. In germline, CDR1 is SGHDT, CDR2 YYEEEE. The ends were cut back, 1 base at V and 5 bases at J, with 9 bases in the middle. CDR3 loop: CASSLRSGYGYTF. CDR3 DNA sequence: TGTGCCAGCAGCTTGAGGTCAGGGTATGGCTACACCTTC.

The rearrangement links TRBV5-6 to TRBJ2-1, with 8 nucleotides matching TRBD2. Germline values: CDR1 SGHDT, CDR2 YYEEEE. The CDR3 runs 16 residues. Trimming took 4 bases from V and 4 from J; bases not matched to a gene: 10. In DNA, the CDR3 is TGTGCCAGCAGCGCATGGCGGGGGGAAGGGTACAATGAGCAGTTCTTC. Protein: CASSAWRGEGYNEQFF.

The V call is TRBV15, the J call TRBJ1-1; D gene unclear. Deletions cut 0 bases from V and 1 base from J, with 9 bases between. Germline lookup yields CDR1 LNHNV and CDR2 YYDKDF (reference sequence). The length of the CDR3 is 15 residues. The CDR3 region has the DNA TGTGCCACCAGCAGAGATTCCGGGAGGAACACTGAAGCTTTCTTT. It encodes CATSRDSGRNTEAFF.

The rearrangement uses TRBV14 and TRBJ1-1; D unclear. The V gene lost 0 bases and the J gene lost 10 bases, with 12 bases spanning the gap. The germline CDR1 and CDR2 sequences are SGHDN and FVKESK. The length of the CDR3 is 13 residues. CDR3 nucleotides: TGTGCCAGCAGCCAAGAGGGGAGGAGGGCAGCTTTCTTT. Translated, it gives CASSQEGRRAAFF.

The V call is TRBV6-1, the J call TRBJ2-7; possible D gene TRBD1, 6 bases. Trimming stripped 1 base from V and 2 bases from J, with 9 bases between. The length of the CDR3 is 14 residues. Germline V gene data show CDR1 as MNHNS and CDR2 as SASEGT. CDR3 protein: CASSEGTVAYEQYF. In DNA, the CDR3 is TGTGCCAGCAGTGAAGGGACAGTAGCCTACGAGCAGTACTTC.

The chain's CDR3 is CASSLDGSSGDEQFF. As DNA, the CDR3 is TGTGCCAGCAGCTTAGATGGATCTAGCGGAGATGAGCAGTTCTTC. The rearrangement joins TRBV11-2 to TRBJ2-1, with TRBD2 identical over 7 bases. The germline gives CDR1 SGHAT, CDR2 FQNNGV. This CDR3 region has 15 residues. The J segment lost 8 bases and the V segment lost 0 bases, leaving 7 bases of the junction unmatched. The variable domain in full, with the rest retrieved from reference TRBV11-2 and TRBJ2-1, is EAGVAQSPRYKIIEKRQSVAFWCNPISGHATLYWYQQILGQGPKLLIQFQNNGVVDDSQLPKDRFSAERLKGVDSTLKIQPAKLEDSAVYLCASSLDGSSGDEQFFGPGTRLTVL.

This clone was found once. This rearrangement joins TRBV7-9 to TRBJ2-1; 7 nucleotides line up with TRBD1. Germline CDR1 and CDR2: SEHNR and FQNEAQ (reference sequence). V was pared by 5 bases and J by 6 bases, with 7 bases of the junction left unmatched. CDR3 length: 14 residues. DNA of the CDR3: TGTGCCAGCAGCCGCCTAAGGACAGGCAATGAGCAGTTCTTC. Its translation: CASSRLRTGNEQFF.

The rearrangement joins TRBV7-2 to TRBJ1-6; maybe TRBD1 (5 bases). Trimming removed 3 bases at V and 8 bases at J, with 11 bases between. CDR1 is SGHTA, CDR2 FQGNSA, per germline. This CDR3 comprises 14 residues. The CDR3 DNA sequence: TGTGCCAGCAGCTTGGACCCAGGGTATTCACCCCTCCACTTT. Translation: CASSLDPGYSPLHF.

This chain links TRBV18 with TRBJ2-7, with D unresolved. From germline, CDR1 is KGHSH and CDR2 LQKENI. CDR3 length: 13 amino acids. V gave up 1 base and J gave up 2 bases, with 6 bases separating them. The CDR3 nucleotides are TGTGCCAGCTCACCACTTGCTACCTACGAGCAGTACTTC. The encoded protein is CASSPLATYEQYF.

The genes are TRBV6-5 and TRBJ2-5, with no clear D. CDR3 length: 15 amino acids. Germline CDR1 MNHEY, CDR2 SVGAGI. The V gene lost 0 bases and the J gene lost 3 bases, with 11 bases spanning the gap. The CDR3 nucleotides are TGTGCCAGCAGTTACTCCCGTGGTAGAGAAGAGACCCAGTACTTC. Protein: CASSYSRGREETQYF.

The J gene is TRBJ1-3, the V gene TRBV6-7; 10 bases are a match to TRBD1. TRBV6-7 is noted as an ORF with a role that remains uncertain. This CDR3 region has 16 residues. V was clipped by 4 bases and J by 9 bases; unmatched bases: 12. CDR3 in amino acids: CASSSSGTGDLGTIYF. As DNA, the CDR3 is TGTGCCAGCAGTTCCAGCGGGACAGGGGATCTGGGCACCATATATTTT.

V is TRBV6-5 and J is TRBJ2-1, with a tentative D call TRBD2 (6 bases). Trimming removed 7 bases from V and 0 bases from J, with 13 bases in between. Looked up from germline, CDR1 is MNHEY and CDR2 is SVGAGI. This CDR3 has 15 residues. CDR3 loop: CASTYGGASYNEQFF. The CDR3 region has the DNA TGTGCCAGCACCTACGGGGGTGCCTCCTACAATGAGCAGTTCTTC.

The V gene is TRBV2, the J gene TRBJ1-2; 7 bases are a match to TRBD1. The germline gives CDR1 SNHLY, CDR2 FYNNEI. The CDR3 consists of 15 residues. The J segment lost 5 bases and the V segment lost 6 bases, leaving 12 bases of the junction unmatched. CDR3 loop: CASRVEAGTVYGYTF. The DNA for the CDR3 is TGTGCCAGCAGAGTAGAAGCCGGGACAGTTTATGGCTACACCTTC.

The chain has TRBV5-1 and TRBJ2-5; D might be TRBD1 (5 bases). Germline CDR1 is SGHRS and CDR2 is YFSETQ. V gave up 1 base and J gave up 2 bases, with 12 bases separating them. This CDR3 has 15 residues. The CDR3 reads CASSLSMAGQETQYF. CDR3 bases: TGCGCCAGCAGCTTGTCGATGGCAGGGCAAGAGACCCAGTACTTC.

The chain carries TRBV2 and TRBJ2-3; 8 nucleotides match TRBD2. The J segment lost 0 bases and the V segment lost 6 bases, leaving 8 bases of the junction unmatched. CDR1 is SNHLY and CDR2 is FYNNEI in the germline V gene. The CDR3 contains 16 residues. CDR3 sequence: CASRGQRGKSTDTQYF. In DNA form, the CDR3 reads TGTGCCAGCAGGGGGCAGCGGGGGAAGAGCACAGATACGCAGTATTTT.

This clone was detected a few times. This chain joins TRBV5-1 and TRBJ2-7; D unresolved. Trimming cost V 4 bases and J 1 base, with 18 bases left between them. CDR1 is SGHRS, CDR2 YFSETQ, per germline. The CDR3 spans 16 residues. In DNA, the CDR3 is TGCGCCAGCAGCAGGCATCATTTGACGGAGTCCTACGAGCAGTACTTC. Protein product: CASSRHHLTESYEQYF.

CDR3 region: CASSLDSPTYEQYF. Written as DNA, the CDR3 is TGCGCCAGCAGCTTGGATAGCCCGACCTACGAGCAGTACTTC. V gene TRBV5-1 combines with J gene TRBJ2-7; no reliable D call. Germline-derived CDR1 and CDR2 are SGHRS and YFSETQ. Trimming cost V 0 bases and J 2 bases, with 9 bases left between them. The CDR3 has 14 residues.

The chain has TRBV6-5 and TRBJ2-3; unclear D gene. Trimming pared 5 bases from V and 0 bases from J, leaving 6 bases between. The CDR3 runs to 13 residues. Germline V gene data show CDR1 as MNHEY and CDR2 as SVGAGI. CDR3 sequence reads: CASSKPSTDTQYF. The CDR3 nucleotides are TGTGCCAGCAGTAAGCCCAGCACAGATACGCAGTATTTT.

The rearrangement links TRBV6-5 to TRBJ1-5; 9 nucleotides match TRBD1. The CDR3 runs to 16 residues. Germline CDR1 and CDR2: MNHEY and SVGAGI. V trimming: 4 bases; J trimming: 1 base; junction bases outside the gene matches: 5. In DNA, the CDR3 is TGTGCCAGCAGTTCACGGACAGGGGCGAGCAATCAGCCCCAGCATTTT. As protein: CASSSRTGASNQPQHF.

The rearrangement links TRBV5-1 to TRBJ1-1; tentative D call: TRBD1 (5 bases). The ends were cut back, 3 bases at V and 0 bases at J, with 9 bases in the middle. This CDR3 spans 14 amino acids. Germline lookup yields CDR1 SGHRS and CDR2 YFSETQ. CDR3 protein: CASSYPGVNTEAFF. The CDR3 region has the DNA TGCGCCAGCAGCTACCCGGGGGTGAACACTGAAGCTTTCTTT. Together with reference TRBV5-1 and TRBJ1-1, the CDR3 gives the full variable domain: KAGVTQTPRYLIKTRGQQVTLSCSPISGHRSVSWYQQTPGQGLQFLFEYFSETQRNKGNFPGRFSGRQFSNSRSEMNVSTLELGDSALYLCASSYPGVNTEAFFGQGTRLTVV.

This chain joins TRBV19 and TRBJ1-5; D not certain. This CDR3 is 16 amino acids long. Germline V CDR1 and CDR2: LNHDA, SQIVND (reference sequence). The V gene lost 7 bases and the J gene lost 1 base, with 17 bases spanning the gap. For the CDR3, the DNA is TGTGCCAGTAATTTGAGGGTGGAATCGAGCAATCAGCCCCAGCATTTT. Translating it yields CASNLRVESSNQPQHF.

A remark on this clone: The same CDR3 arises from other DNA sequences in this sample as well. This chain connects TRBV6-5 to TRBJ2-3; 11 bases agree with TRBD2. The CDR3 is made up of 16 amino acids. In germline, CDR1 is MNHEY, CDR2 SVGAGI. V was clipped by 2 bases and J by 1 base; unmatched bases: 2. The CDR3, as DNA: TGTGCCAGCAGTTACCTAGCGGGGGGCCGCACAGATACGCAGTATTTT. As protein: CASSYLAGGRTDTQYF.

J is TRBJ2-1 and V is TRBV24-1; the D gene is possibly TRBD1 (6 bases). Trimming took 3 bases from V and 7 from J, leaving 9 bases between them. There are 13 residues in the CDR3. Per germline, CDR1 KGHDR and CDR2 SFDVKD. CDR3: CATSDGQLNEQFF. The CDR3 nucleotides read TGTGCCACCAGTGATGGACAGCTTAATGAGCAGTTCTTC.

This sequence joins TRBV4-2 and TRBJ2-7; possibly TRBD1 for D (6 bases). V was clipped by 4 bases and J by 2 bases, with 24 bases between them. Germline assignment: CDR1 LGHNA and CDR2 YNFKEQ. The CDR3 covers 18 residues. The CDR3 protein is CASSPSPLPTKGAYEQYF. The CDR3 region has the DNA TGTGCCAGCAGCCCCTCCCCTCTTCCGACCAAGGGGGCCTACGAGCAGTACTTC.